This paragraph covers one TCR beta chain sequence. This sample is drawn from a study of technical replicates of blood from a few donors. Germline loops: CDR1 LNHDA, CDR2 SQIVND (reference sequence). With 4 bases removed from V and 8 bases from J, the gap between germline ends came to 10 bases. The CDR3 runs 12 residues. TCRdb's table, derived via immunoSEQ multiplex PCR, lists solely in-frame clones and lacks some. The data contain 45,000 to 55,000 clones, around 94% of them singletons. The source of this sequence is a human donor in good health. The chain has TRBV19 and TRBJ2-3; D is ambiguous. Source material: T cells isolated from PBMCs. The CDR3 DNA sequence: TGTGCCAGTAGTACAAGTATCGGTACGCAGTATTTT. Protein sequence: CASSTSIGTQYF. The whole variable domain, remainder taken from reference TRBV19 and TRBJ2-3, is DGGITQSPKYLFRKEGQNVTLSCEQNLNHDAMYWYRQDPGQGLRLIYYSQIVNDFQKGDIAEGYSVSREKKESFPLTVTSAQKNPTAFYLCASSTSIGTQYFGPGTRLTVL.